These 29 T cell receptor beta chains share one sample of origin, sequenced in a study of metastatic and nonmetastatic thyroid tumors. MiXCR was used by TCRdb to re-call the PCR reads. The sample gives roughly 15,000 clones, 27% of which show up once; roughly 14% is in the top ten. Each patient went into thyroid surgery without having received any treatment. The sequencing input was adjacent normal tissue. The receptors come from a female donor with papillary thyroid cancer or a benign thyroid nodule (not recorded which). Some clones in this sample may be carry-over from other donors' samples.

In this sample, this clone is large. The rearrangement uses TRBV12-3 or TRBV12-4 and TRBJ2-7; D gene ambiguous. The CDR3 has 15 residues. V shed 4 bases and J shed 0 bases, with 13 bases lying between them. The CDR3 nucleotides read TGTGCCAGCAGTTCTGGCAGGACCCTCTCCTACGAGCAGTACTTC. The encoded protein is CASSSGRTLSYEQYF.

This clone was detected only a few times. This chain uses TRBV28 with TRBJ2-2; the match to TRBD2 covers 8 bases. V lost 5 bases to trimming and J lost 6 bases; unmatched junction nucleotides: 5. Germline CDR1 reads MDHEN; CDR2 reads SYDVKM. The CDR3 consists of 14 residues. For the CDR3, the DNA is TGTGCCAGCAGTATGACTAGCGCGGCCGGGGAGCTGTTTTTT. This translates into CASSMTSAAGELFF.

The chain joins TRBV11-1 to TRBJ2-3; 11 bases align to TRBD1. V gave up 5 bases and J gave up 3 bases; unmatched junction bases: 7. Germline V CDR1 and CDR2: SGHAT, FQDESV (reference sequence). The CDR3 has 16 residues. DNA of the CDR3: TGTGCCAGCAGCCCAGGGACAGGGGGTTGGACAGATACGCAGTATTTT. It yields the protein CASSPGTGGWTDTQYF.

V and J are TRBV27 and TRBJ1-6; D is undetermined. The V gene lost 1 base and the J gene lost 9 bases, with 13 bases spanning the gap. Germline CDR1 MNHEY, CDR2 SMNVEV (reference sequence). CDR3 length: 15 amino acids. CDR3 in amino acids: CASSLLRQRGSPLHF. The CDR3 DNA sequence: TGTGCCAGCAGTTTATTGAGGCAGAGAGGTTCACCCCTCCACTTT.

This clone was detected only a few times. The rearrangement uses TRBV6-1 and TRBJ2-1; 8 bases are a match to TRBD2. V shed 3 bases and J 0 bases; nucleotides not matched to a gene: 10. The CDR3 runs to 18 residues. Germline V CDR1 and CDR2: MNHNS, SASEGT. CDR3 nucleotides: TGTGCCAGCAGTGAGGGGTGGTGGGCGGGGGGCTCCTACAATGAGCAGTTCTTC. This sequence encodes CASSEGWWAGGSYNEQFF.

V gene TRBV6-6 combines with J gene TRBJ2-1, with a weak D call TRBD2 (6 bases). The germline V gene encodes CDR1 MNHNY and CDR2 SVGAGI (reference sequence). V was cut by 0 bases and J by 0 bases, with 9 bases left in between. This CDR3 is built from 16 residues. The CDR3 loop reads CASSYSRRGSYNEQFF. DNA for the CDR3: TGTGCCAGCAGTTACTCGAGGCGGGGCTCCTACAATGAGCAGTTCTTC.

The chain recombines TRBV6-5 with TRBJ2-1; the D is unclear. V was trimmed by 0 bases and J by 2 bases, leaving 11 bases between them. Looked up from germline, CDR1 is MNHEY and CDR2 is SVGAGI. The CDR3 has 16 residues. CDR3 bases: TGTGCCAGCAGTTACTCGCAGGAGATGACCTACAATGAGCAGTTCTTC. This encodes CASSYSQEMTYNEQFF.

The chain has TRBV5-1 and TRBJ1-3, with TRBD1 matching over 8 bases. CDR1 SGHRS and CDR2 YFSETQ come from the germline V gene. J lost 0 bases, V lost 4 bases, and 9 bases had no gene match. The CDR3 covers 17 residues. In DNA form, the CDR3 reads TGCGCCAGCAGCCAATACGGGACAGGCTTCTCTGGAAACACCATATATTTT. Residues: CASSQYGTGFSGNTIYF.

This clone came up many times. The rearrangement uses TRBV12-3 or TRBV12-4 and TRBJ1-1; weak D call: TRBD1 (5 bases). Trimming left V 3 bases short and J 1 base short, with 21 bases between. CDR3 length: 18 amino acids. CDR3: CASSLIGSSGLTNTEAFF. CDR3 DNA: TGTGCCAGCAGTTTGATCGGTTCCTCGGGACTCACGAACACTGAAGCTTTCTTT.

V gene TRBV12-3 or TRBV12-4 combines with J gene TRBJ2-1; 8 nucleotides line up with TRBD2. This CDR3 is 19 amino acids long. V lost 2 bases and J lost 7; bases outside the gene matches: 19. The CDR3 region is CASSLRGLAGRSTGNEQFF. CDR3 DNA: TGTGCCAGCAGTTTAAGGGGCCTAGCGGGCCGCTCTACGGGGAATGAGCAGTTCTTC.

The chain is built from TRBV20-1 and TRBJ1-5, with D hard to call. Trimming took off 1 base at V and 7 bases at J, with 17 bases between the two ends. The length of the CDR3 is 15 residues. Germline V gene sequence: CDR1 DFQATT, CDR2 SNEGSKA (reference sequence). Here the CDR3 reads CSARARGLVRQPQHF. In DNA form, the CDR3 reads TGCAGTGCTAGAGCTCGGGGTTTGGTAAGGCAGCCCCAGCATTTT.

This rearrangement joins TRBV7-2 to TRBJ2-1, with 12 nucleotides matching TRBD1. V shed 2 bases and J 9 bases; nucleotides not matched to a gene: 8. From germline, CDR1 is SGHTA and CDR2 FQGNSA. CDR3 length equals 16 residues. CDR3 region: CASSLSMGQGAGEQFF. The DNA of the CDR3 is TGTGCCAGCAGCTTATCTATGGGACAGGGGGCAGGTGAGCAGTTCTTC. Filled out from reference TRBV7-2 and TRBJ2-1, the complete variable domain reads GAGVSQSPSNKVTEKGKDVELRCDPISGHTALYWYRQSLGQGLEFLIYFQGNSAPDKSGLPSDRFSAERTGGSVSTLTIQRTQQEDSAVYLCASSLSMGQGAGEQFFGPGTRLTVL.

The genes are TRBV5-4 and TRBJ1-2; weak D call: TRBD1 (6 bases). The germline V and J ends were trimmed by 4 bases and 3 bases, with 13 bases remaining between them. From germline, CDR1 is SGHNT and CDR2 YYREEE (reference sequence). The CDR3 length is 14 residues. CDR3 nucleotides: TGTGCCAGCAGCGGTCTACAGGGCTACTATGGCTACACCTTC. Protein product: CASSGLQGYYGYTF.

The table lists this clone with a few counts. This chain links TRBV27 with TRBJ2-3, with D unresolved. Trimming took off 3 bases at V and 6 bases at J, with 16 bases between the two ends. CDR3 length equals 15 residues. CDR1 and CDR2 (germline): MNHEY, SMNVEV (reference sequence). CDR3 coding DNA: TGTGCCAGCAGTTTGTCACCGGACCCACTTGATACGCAGTATTTT. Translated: CASSLSPDPLDTQYF.

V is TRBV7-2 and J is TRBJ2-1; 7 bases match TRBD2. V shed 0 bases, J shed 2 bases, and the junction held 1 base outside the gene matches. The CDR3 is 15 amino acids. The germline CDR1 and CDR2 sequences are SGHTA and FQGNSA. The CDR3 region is CASSLAGGTYNEQFF. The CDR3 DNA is TGTGCCAGCAGCTTAGCGGGAGGGACCTACAATGAGCAGTTCTTC.

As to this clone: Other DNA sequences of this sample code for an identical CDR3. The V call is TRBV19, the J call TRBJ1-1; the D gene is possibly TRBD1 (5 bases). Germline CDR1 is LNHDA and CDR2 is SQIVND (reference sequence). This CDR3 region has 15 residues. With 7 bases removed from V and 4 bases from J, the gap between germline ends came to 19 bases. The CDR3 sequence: CASMLGSFGGTEAFF. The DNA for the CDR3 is TGTGCCAGTATGTTAGGGTCCTTCGGGGGCACTGAAGCTTTCTTT.

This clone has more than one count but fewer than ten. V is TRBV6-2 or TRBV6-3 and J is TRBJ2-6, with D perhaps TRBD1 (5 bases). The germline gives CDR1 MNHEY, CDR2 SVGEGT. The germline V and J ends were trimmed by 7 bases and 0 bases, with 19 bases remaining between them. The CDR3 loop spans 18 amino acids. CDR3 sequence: CASIQGQGRSSGANVLTF. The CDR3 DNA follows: TGTGCCAGCATCCAAGGGCAGGGCCGATCCTCTGGGGCCAACGTCCTGACTTTC.

The CDR3 reads CASTPRAGVTEAFF. DNA of the CDR3: TGTGCCAGCACCCCCCGGGCAGGGGTAACTGAAGCTTTCTTT. The V and J genes are TRBV28 and TRBJ1-1, with D possibly matching TRBD1 (6 bases). With 7 bases removed from V and 5 bases from J, the gap between germline ends came to 17 bases. The CDR3 spans 14 residues. Germline-derived CDR1 and CDR2 are MDHEN and SYDVKM.

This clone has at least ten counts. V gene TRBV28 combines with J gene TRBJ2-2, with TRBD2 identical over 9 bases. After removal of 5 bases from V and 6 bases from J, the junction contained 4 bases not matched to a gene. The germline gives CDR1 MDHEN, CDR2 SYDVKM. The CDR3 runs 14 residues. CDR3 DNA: TGTGCCAGCAGTCGGACTAGCGCTGCCGGGGAGCTGTTTTTT. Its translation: CASSRTSAAGELFF.

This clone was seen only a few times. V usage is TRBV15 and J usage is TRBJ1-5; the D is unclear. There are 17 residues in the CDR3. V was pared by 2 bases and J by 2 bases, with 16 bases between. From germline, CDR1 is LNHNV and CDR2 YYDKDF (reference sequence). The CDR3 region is CATSRYYGPGGNQPQHF. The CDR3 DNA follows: TGTGCCACCAGCAGATATTACGGACCAGGAGGCAATCAGCCCCAGCATTTT.

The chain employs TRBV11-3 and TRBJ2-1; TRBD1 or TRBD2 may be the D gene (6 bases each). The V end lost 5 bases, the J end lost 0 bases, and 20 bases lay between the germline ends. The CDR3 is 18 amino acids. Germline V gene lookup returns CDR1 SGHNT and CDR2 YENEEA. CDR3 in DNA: TGTGCCAGCAGCCATAAGGGGGGACGGACGAGCTCCTACAATGAGCAGTTCTTC. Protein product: CASSHKGGRTSSYNEQFF.

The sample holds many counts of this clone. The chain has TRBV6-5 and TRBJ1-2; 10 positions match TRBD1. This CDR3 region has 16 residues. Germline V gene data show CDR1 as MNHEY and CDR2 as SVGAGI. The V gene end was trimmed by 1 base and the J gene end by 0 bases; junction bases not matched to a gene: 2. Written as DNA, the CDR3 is TGTGCCAGCAGTTACTTAGGACAGGGGGCTAACTATGGCTACACCTTC. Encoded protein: CASSYLGQGANYGYTF.

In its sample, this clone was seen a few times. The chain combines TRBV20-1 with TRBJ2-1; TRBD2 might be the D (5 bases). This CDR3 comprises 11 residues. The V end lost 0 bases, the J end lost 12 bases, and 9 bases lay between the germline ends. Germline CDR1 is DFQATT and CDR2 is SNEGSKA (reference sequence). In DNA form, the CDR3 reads TGCAGTGCTAGAGACGGACGGGGGCAGTTCTTC. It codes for CSARDGRGQFF.

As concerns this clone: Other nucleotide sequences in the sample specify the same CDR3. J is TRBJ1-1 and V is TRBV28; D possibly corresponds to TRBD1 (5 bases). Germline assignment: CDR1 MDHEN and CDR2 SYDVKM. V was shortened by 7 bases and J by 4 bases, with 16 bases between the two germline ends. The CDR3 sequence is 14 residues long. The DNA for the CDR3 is TGTGCCAGCAATTCTCTCCCAAGGGGCACTGAAGCTTTCTTT. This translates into CASNSLPRGTEAFF.

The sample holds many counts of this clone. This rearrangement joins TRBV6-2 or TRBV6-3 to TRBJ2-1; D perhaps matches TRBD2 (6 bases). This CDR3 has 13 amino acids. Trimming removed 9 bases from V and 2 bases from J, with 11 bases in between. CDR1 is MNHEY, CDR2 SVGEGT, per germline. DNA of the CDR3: TGTGCCAGTAACCTAGCGCCCTACAATGAGCAGTTCTTC. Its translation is CASNLAPYNEQFF.

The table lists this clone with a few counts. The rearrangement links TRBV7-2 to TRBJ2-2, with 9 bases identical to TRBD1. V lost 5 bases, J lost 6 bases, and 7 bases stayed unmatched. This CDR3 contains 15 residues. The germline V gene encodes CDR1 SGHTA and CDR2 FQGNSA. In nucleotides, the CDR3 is TGTGCCAGCAGCCCGGGGACAGGGCTATCCGGGGAGCTGTTTTTT. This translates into CASSPGTGLSGELFF.

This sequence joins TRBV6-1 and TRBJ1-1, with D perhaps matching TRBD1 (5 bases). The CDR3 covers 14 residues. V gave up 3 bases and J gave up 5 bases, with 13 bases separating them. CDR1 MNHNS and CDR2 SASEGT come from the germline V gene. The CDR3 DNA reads TGTGCCAGCAGTGACATTGGCACAGGTACTGAAGCTTTCTTT. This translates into CASSDIGTGTEAFF.

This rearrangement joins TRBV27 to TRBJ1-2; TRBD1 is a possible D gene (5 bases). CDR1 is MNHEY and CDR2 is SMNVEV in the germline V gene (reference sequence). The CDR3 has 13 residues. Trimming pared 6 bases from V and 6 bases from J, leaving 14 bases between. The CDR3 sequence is CASSYTGGNGYTF. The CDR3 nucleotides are TGTGCCAGCAGCTACACCGGGGGTAATGGCTACACCTTC.

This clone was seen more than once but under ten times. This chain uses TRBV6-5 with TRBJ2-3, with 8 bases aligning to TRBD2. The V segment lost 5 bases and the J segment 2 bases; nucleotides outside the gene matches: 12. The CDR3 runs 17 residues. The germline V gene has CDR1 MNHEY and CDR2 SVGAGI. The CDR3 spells CASSISGTGSYTDTQYF. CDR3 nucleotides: TGTGCCAGCAGTATTAGCGGGACTGGGTCGTACACAGATACGCAGTATTTT.